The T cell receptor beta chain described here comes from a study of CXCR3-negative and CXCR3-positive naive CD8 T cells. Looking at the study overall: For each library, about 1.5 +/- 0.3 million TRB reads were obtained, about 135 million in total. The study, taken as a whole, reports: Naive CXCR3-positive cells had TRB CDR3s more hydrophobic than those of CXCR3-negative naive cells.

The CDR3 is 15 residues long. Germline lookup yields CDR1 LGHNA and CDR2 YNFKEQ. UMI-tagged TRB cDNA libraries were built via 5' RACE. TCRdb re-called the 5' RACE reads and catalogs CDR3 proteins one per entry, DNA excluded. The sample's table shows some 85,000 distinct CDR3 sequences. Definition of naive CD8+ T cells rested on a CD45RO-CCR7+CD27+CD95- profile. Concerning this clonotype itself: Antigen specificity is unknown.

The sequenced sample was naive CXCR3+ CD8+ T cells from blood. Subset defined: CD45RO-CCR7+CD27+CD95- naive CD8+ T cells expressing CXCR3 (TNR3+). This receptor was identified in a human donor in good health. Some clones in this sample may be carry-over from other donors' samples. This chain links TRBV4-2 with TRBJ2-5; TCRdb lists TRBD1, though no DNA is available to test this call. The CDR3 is CASSPFPGGGETQYF.